There are a few counts of the clone carrying this TCR beta chain. Its antigen is unidentified. The entry originates in a study of T cells in localized non-small cell lung cancer. General study points: The study found T cell clonality highest in uninvolved adjacent lung, above tumor.

The assay was immunoSEQ multiplex PCR, and TCRdb's table has in-frame clones only and misses some. The sample shows about 2,800 clones, 17% of them seen only once. The sequence was collected from a woman aged 40-69 years with stage II lung adenocarcinoma. The sample here was lung tumor tissue, taken before any cancer treatment.

The CDR3 here is CASSPPTLAGGNNVLTF. DNA of the CDR3: TGTGCCAGCAGCCCGCCGACGTTAGCAGGGGGAAACAACGTCCTGACTTTC. The chain recombines TRBV11-3 with TRBJ2-6, with TRBD1 matching over 7 bases. V was clipped by 5 bases and J by 9 bases; unmatched bases: 16. This CDR3 spans 17 amino acids. CDR1 SGHNT and CDR2 YENEEA come from the germline V gene.